This TCR beta chain is drawn from a study of cytomegalovirus exposure and HLA in healthy donors. Study background: The use of the same platform for the 120 validation repertoires and the 550 to 850 first-cohort repertoires was reported by a later analysis. Whole-study results and caveats: Cytomegalovirus-associated status was assigned to some 160 TCR beta chains.

The germline V and J ends were trimmed by 0 bases and 1 base, with 13 bases remaining between them. Germline values: CDR1 LGHNA, CDR2 YNFKEQ. CDR3 length: 16 residues. The data were produced by immunoSEQ multiplex PCR, yet TCRdb's version contains in-frame clones alone and is incomplete. The sample lists about 220,000 clones; approximately 90% were seen once. Separate from the approximately 720-subject first cohort was the 120-subject validation cohort, to which the donors belonged. This clone was picked up one time. Antigen specificity is unknown. The V call is TRBV4-2, the J call TRBJ2-7, with D possibly matching TRBD2 (6 bases). The sequence was collected from a woman aged 18-35 years in good health and CMV-seronegative. Sequencing was carried out using PBMCs. CDR3 coding DNA: TGTGCCAGCAGCCAAGACGACACTAGCACGTCCTACGAGCAGTACTTC. Its translation: CASSQDDTSTSYEQYF.